These 18 T cell receptor beta chains were sequenced from one sample in a study of cytomegalovirus exposure and HLA in healthy donors. Researchers ran the PCR with 60 Vbeta and 13 Jbeta primers. TCRdb keeps only in-frame clones here, not all; method: immunoSEQ multiplex PCR. The data hold about 85,000 clones, with approximately 66% observed a single time. The specimen was PBMCs. The receptors derive from a man between 25 and 39 years old in good health and CMV-seronegative.

The chain uses TRBV6-5 and TRBJ1-5; 7 bases agree with TRBD1. The trim removed 2 bases at V and 2 bases at J, leaving 3 bases unmatched. Germline-derived CDR1 and CDR2 are MNHEY and SVGAGI. The length of the CDR3 is 15 residues. The DNA of the CDR3 is TGTGCCAGCAGTTACGTAACAGGGGGCAATCAGCCCCAGCATTTT. Its protein product is CASSYVTGGNQPQHF.

This clone appeared a single time. The V gene is TRBV7-6, the J gene TRBJ2-2; a possible D gene is TRBD2 (5 bases). V was clipped by 5 bases and J by 6 bases, with 13 bases between them. The CDR3 is 14 amino acids. Germline lookup yields CDR1 SGHVS and CDR2 FNYEAQ. DNA for the CDR3: TGTGCCAGCAGCCATACCGGCGGGTCCGGGGAGCTGTTTTTT. Its translation is CASSHTGGSGELFF. The full variable domain, with the rest looked up from reference TRBV7-6 and TRBJ2-2, is GAGVSQSPRYKVTKRGQDVALRCDPISGHVSLYWYRQALGQGPEFLTYFNYEAQQDKSGLPNDRFSAERPEGSISTLTIQRTEQRDSAMYRCASSHTGGSGELFFGEGSRLTVL.

V gene TRBV14 combines with J gene TRBJ2-3; 7 nucleotides line up with TRBD2. The CDR3 has 17 amino acids. Germline CDR1 SGHDN, CDR2 FVKESK. Trimming removed 3 bases from V and 5 bases from J; junction bases left unmatched: 14. The CDR3 loop is CASSHLPSGRRRDTQYF. In DNA, the CDR3 is TGTGCCAGCAGCCACCTACCTAGCGGTCGGAGAAGAGATACGCAGTATTTT.

The rearrangement links TRBV6-6 to TRBJ2-3; 7 bases agree with TRBD1. This CDR3 region has 14 residues. The trim removed 3 bases at V and 5 bases at J, leaving 5 bases unmatched. Germline V CDR1 and CDR2: MNHNY, SVGAGI (reference sequence). The CDR3 region is CASSYEGARDTQYF. The CDR3 DNA reads TGTGCCAGCAGTTATGAGGGGGCGAGAGATACGCAGTATTTT.

This clone was recorded once. The chain uses TRBV11-2 and TRBJ2-3, with 11 bases matching TRBD2. Germline CDR1 and CDR2: SGHAT and FQNNGV. The CDR3 loop spans 16 amino acids. Trimming at V came to 5 bases and at J to 8 bases, leaving 12 bases not matched to a gene. CDR3 sequence (DNA): TGTGCCAGCAGCCGACAGACTAGCGGGGTGCTCGGTACGCAGTATTTT. The encoded protein is CASSRQTSGVLGTQYF.

CDR3 in amino acids: CASSDTGTGVTGELFF. CDR3 coding DNA: TGTGCCAGCAGTGACACAGGGACAGGGGTCACCGGGGAGCTGTTTTTT. The rearrangement links TRBV6-4 to TRBJ2-2; 10 bases are shared with TRBD1. Germline V gene data show CDR1 as MRHNA and CDR2 as SNTAGT. CDR3 length equals 16 residues. J lost 4 bases, V lost 2 bases, and 4 bases had no gene match.

The chain couples TRBV2 to TRBJ2-7, with TRBD2 matching over 7 bases. Trimming removed 5 bases from V and 5 bases from J; junction bases left unmatched: 9. Germline values: CDR1 SNHLY, CDR2 FYNNEI. The length of the CDR3 is 14 residues. The CDR3 DNA reads as TGTGCCAGCAGTCTGTCCCCTACTAGCGACGAGCAGTACTTC. Translation gives CASSLSPTSDEQYF.

The rearrangement joins TRBV4-2 to TRBJ2-4; 14 bases map to TRBD2. Trimming cost V 5 bases and J 3 bases; bases outside gene matches: 12. Looked up from germline, CDR1 is LGHNA and CDR2 is YNFKEQ. CDR3 length: 19 residues. The CDR3: CASSGSSGTSGSYKNIQYF. As DNA, the CDR3 is TGTGCCAGCAGCGGGTCATCCGGGACTAGCGGGAGCTACAAAAACATTCAGTACTTC.

The genes are TRBV30 and TRBJ2-2; a weak D match, TRBD2 (5 bases). V lost 2 bases, J lost 5 bases, and 6 bases lay in between. This CDR3 has 12 amino acids. Germline CDR1 is GTSNPN and CDR2 is SVGIG (reference sequence). The CDR3 sequence: CAWSRGTGELFF. DNA of the CDR3: TGTGCCTGGAGTAGAGGGACCGGGGAGCTGTTTTTT.

The chain recombines TRBV27 with TRBJ2-7; D is possibly TRBD1 (5 bases). There are 16 residues in the CDR3. CDR1 and CDR2 (germline): MNHEY, SMNVEV (reference sequence). V was clipped by 8 bases and J by 4 bases, with 24 bases between them. CDR3 in amino acids: CASASFDRPPSYEQYF. The CDR3 DNA follows: TGTGCCAGCGCGTCCTTCGACAGACCTCCATCGTACGAGCAGTACTTC.

This chain links TRBV2 with TRBJ2-2; TRBD1 is a possible D gene (5 bases). Trimming took 9 bases from V and 4 from J, leaving 12 bases between them. Germline CDR1 SNHLY, CDR2 FYNNEI. CDR3 size: 13 residues. Here the CDR3 DNA reads TGTGCCAGTAAGACAGCGCTCACCGGGGAGCTGTTTTTT. Amino acid sequence: CASKTALTGELFF.

The chain has TRBV19 and TRBJ2-7; 9 nucleotides match TRBD1. The CDR3 length is 14 residues. Germline lookup yields CDR1 LNHDA and CDR2 SQIVND (reference sequence). The V segment lost 3 bases and the J segment 6 bases; nucleotides outside the gene matches: 6. This chain's CDR3 is CASSISQGAVEQYF. The DNA for the CDR3 is TGTGCCAGTAGTATCTCACAGGGGGCGGTCGAGCAGTACTTC.

V is TRBV9 and J is TRBJ1-2; TRBD1 matches 9 bases. Germline CDR1 SGDLS, CDR2 YYNGEE. This CDR3 is 14 amino acids long. Unmatched junction bases numbered 7, after V lost 3 bases and J lost 7 bases. As DNA, the CDR3 is TGTGCCAGCAGCGCGCTACAGGGGGCGGGTGGCTACACCTTC. Its protein product is CASSALQGAGGYTF.

V and J are TRBV7-9 and TRBJ1-4, with D perhaps TRBD1 (5 bases). There are 14 residues in the CDR3. The V end was cut by 1 base, the J end by 8 bases, with 11 bases between. Germline V CDR1 and CDR2: SEHNR, FQNEAQ (reference sequence). In DNA, the CDR3 is TGTGCCAGCAGCTTAGAAATGGGGCGGGAAAAACTGTTTTTT. Its translation is CASSLEMGREKLFF. Based on the CDR3 plus reference TRBV7-9 and TRBJ1-4, the full variable domain is DTGVSQNPRHKITKRGQNVTFRCDPISEHNRLYWYRQTLGQGPEFLTYFQNEAQLEKSRLLSDRFSAERPKGSFSTLEIQRTEQGDSAMYLCASSLEMGREKLFFGSGTQLSVL.

CDR3 residues: CASTELQGIAYGYTF. The CDR3 region has the DNA TGTGCCAGCACCGAACTACAGGGGATCGCCTATGGCTACACCTTC. The chain carries TRBV9 and TRBJ1-2; the match to TRBD1 covers 7 bases. The CDR3 sequence is 15 residues long. The trim removed 6 bases at V and 4 bases at J, leaving 12 bases unmatched. Germline V lookup: CDR1 SGDLS, CDR2 YYNGEE. Looking up the rest from reference TRBV9 and TRBJ1-2 gives the full variable domain: DSGVTQTPKHLITATGQRVTLRCSPRSGDLSVYWYQQSLDQGLQFLIQYYNGEERAKGNILERFSAQQFPDLHSELNLSSLELGDSALYFCASTELQGIAYGYTFGSGTRLTVV.

This clone was observed a handful of times. The chain uses TRBV7-9 and TRBJ2-7; D remains ambiguous. This CDR3 is built from 11 residues. Germline lookup yields CDR1 SEHNR and CDR2 FQNEAQ (reference sequence). V lost 4 bases and J lost 9, with 10 bases in between. This chain's CDR3 is CASSSSFLQYF. The CDR3 DNA reads as TGTGCCAGCAGCTCTAGTTTTTTGCAGTACTTC.

This clone was seen only once. The V and J genes are TRBV7-9 and TRBJ2-1; 10 bases align to TRBD1. V shed 8 bases, J shed 9 bases, and the junction held 13 bases outside the gene matches. Germline V gene lookup returns CDR1 SEHNR and CDR2 FQNEAQ (reference sequence). This CDR3 is 15 amino acids long. For the CDR3, the DNA is TGTGCCAGCGAAAACCGGGACAGGGGTTTGTTTGAGCAGTTCTTC. Translation: CASENRDRGLFEQFF.

This clone was seen a handful of times. The chain uses TRBV27 and TRBJ2-2, with 11 bases aligning to TRBD2. CDR1 and CDR2 from the germline V gene are MNHEY and SMNVEV (reference sequence). Trimming cost V 4 bases and J 13 bases; bases outside gene matches: 2. The CDR3 runs to 12 residues. CDR3 loop: CASSSGLAGLFF. In nucleotides, the CDR3 is TGTGCCAGCAGTTCCGGACTAGCGGGGCTGTTTTTT.